The clone carrying this TCR beta chain was picked up one time. CDR3 size: 13 residues. CDR1 MDHEN and CDR2 SYDVKM come from the germline V gene. V was trimmed by 6 bases and J by 4 bases, leaving 10 bases between them. This specimen belongs to a study of blood T cell repertoires in COVID-19. Per the authors' pipeline: Amplified reference gene primers provided the basis for estimating nucleated cell counts. Assay used: immunoSEQ multiplex PCR; TCRdb lists only in-frame clones, some missing. V, J and clone size are taken as reported in that table, and D and trimming were inferred from the DNA itself. Counted here are more than 250,000 clones, roughly 85% occurring once; the ten biggest clones make up 5.1%.

The TCR comes from a man aged 50-60 years with active or convalescent COVID-19. The chain links TRBV28 to TRBJ2-4, with D possibly TRBD1 on 6 matching bases. Specimen: peripheral blood. For the CDR3, the DNA is TGTGCCAGCAGACTCACAGGGAAAAACATTCAGTACTTC. Protein product: CASRLTGKNIQYF.